This T cell receptor (beta chain) was retrieved from a study of OX40 agonist ivuxolimab in advanced cancers. The study, taken as a whole, reports: No antigen was identified for the clonally expanded peripheral T cells. Certain nonresponders likewise exhibited a low normalized T-cell clonal expansion.

This clone was detected only once. Its antigen is currently unknown. The V and J ends lost 3 bases and 7 bases respectively, with 16 bases between them. The CDR3 is made up of 15 amino acids. The germline V gene has CDR1 MDHEN and CDR2 SYDVKM. TCRdb's copy holds only in-frame clones and misses some; the assay was immunoSEQ multiplex PCR. The data show roughly 100,000 clones, approximately 85% seen once. The chain carries TRBV28 and TRBJ1-5, with a possible D match to TRBD1 (5 bases). Sequenced material: CD4+ or CD8+ T cells sorted from blood, taken in a trial of the OX40 agonist ivuxolimab. The sequence derives from an adult with an advanced solid tumor such as melanoma, head and neck, liver or kidney cancer. The CDR3 protein is CASSFGGVGRQPQHF. The CDR3 region has the DNA TGTGCCAGCAGTTTTGGGGGGGTGGGGCGGCAGCCCCAGCATTTT.